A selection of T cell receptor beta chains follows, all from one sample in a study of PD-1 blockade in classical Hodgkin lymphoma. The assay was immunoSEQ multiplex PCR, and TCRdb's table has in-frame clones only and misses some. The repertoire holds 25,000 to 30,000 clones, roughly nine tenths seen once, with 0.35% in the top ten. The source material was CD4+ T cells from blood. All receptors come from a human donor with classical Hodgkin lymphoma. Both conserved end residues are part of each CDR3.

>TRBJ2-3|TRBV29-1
CSVDLGTDTQYF
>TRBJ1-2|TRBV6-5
CASSRTERGYGYTF
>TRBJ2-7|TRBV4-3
CASSHHTRVNEQYF
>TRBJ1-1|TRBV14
CASTRSGGTEAFF
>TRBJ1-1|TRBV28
CASSYRGAGRNTEAFF
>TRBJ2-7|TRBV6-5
CASSRGLAGAYEQYF
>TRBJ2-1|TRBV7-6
CASSLSRSSSGGNEQFF
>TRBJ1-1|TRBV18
CASSPQREAFF
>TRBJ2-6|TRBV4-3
CASSQEGFVSGANVLTF
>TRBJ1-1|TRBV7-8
CASSVAGRGLVAEAFF
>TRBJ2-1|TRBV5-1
CASSSSGGSSYNEQFF
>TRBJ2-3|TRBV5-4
CASSLEAGSTDTQYF
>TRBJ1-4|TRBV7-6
CASSLRWGAGEKLFF
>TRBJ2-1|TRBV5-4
CASGPGLINEQFF
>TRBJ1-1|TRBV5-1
CASSPNRGSTEAFF
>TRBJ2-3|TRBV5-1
CASSSEGLAFTPDTQYF
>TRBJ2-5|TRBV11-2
CASSLRLTNQETQYF
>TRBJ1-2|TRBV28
CASSLAQGPGYTF
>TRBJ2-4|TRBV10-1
CASSESALAKNIQYF
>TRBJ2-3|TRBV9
CASSAGLHTDTQYF
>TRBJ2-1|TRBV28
CASASYNEQFF
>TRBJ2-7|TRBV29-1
CSAGTDYEQYF
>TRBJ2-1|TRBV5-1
CASTLETSGYNEQFF
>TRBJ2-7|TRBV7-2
CASSEGAGGTYEQYF
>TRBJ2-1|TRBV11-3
CASSLDGPGWGLGNEQFF
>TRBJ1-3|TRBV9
CASSVTGSGNTIYF
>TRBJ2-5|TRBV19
CASSRHSEGETQYF
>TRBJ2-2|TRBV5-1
CASSLMAGGNTGELFF
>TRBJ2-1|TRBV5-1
CASSLGGTALSSYNEQFF
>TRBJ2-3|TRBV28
CASNSGTQSRGSTDTQYF
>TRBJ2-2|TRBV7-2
CASSPRGAGVTGELFF
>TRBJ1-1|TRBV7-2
CASIESGRTEAFF
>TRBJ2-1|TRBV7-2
CASSLQSADNEQFF
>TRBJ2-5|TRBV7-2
CASSSPFQTQYF
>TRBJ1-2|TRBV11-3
CASSFSGTGSGYTF
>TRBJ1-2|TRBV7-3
CASSLSVGQGHYGYTF
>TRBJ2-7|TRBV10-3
CAISPNLAGRYEQYF
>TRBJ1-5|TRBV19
CASSTADRGRFSNQPQHF
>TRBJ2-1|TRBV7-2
CASSSRLAGYNEQFF